Shown below are 27 T cell receptor beta chains from a single sample sequenced in a study of PD-1 blockade in classical Hodgkin lymphoma. The table came from immunoSEQ multiplex PCR; TCRdb's copy has only in-frame clones and leaves some out. The profile covers over 70,000 clones, with 75% to 90% appearing a single time and roughly a fifth taken by the ten largest. Each patient relapsed following autologous stem cell transplantation, and prior brentuximab vedotin exposure differed. Material: peripheral blood mononuclear cells (PBMCs), obtained at baseline. Receptors were obtained from a human donor with classical Hodgkin lymphoma.

This clone is a singleton in its sample. This chain links TRBV7-9 with TRBJ1-1; possibly TRBD1 for D (5 bases). Germline CDR1 reads SEHNR; CDR2 reads FQNEAQ (reference sequence). Trimming took off 5 bases at V and 1 base at J, with 14 bases between the two ends. The CDR3 is 15 amino acids. CDR3 DNA: TGTGCCAGCAGCGCTAATCGAGGGACGAACACTGAAGCTTTCTTT. This gives the protein CASSANRGTNTEAFF.

This chain joins TRBV30 and TRBJ1-2; D is uncertain. The CDR3 runs to 12 residues. The V end lost 2 bases, the J end lost 8 bases, and 12 bases lay between the germline ends. Germline-derived CDR1 and CDR2 are GTSNPN and SVGIG (reference sequence). The CDR3 spells CAWSRGSEGYTF. The CDR3 coding sequence is TGTGCCTGGAGTCGTGGGTCGGAAGGCTACACCTTC.

This chain links TRBV11-2 with TRBJ2-6; D ambiguous. This CDR3 has 13 amino acids. Trimming stripped 3 bases from V and 4 bases from J, with 4 bases between. Germline V gene data show CDR1 as SGHAT and CDR2 as FQNNGV. For the CDR3, the DNA is TGTGCCAGCAGCTTTACCGGGGCCAACGTCCTGACTTTC. Translation: CASSFTGANVLTF.

The rearrangement uses TRBV5-1 and TRBJ2-3; possibly TRBD2 for D (6 bases). Germline values: CDR1 SGHRS, CDR2 YFSETQ. CDR3 length: 16 residues. V dropped 0 bases and J dropped 0 bases, with 11 bases sitting between them. The CDR3 region has the DNA TGCGCCAGCAGCTTGGGCGCGGGATTAAGCACAGATACGCAGTATTTT. Translating gives CASSLGAGLSTDTQYF.

The genes are TRBV5-4 and TRBJ1-4; D gene ambiguous. V dropped 10 bases and J dropped 6 bases, with 22 bases sitting between them. The length of the CDR3 is 15 residues. CDR1 and CDR2 from the germline V gene are SGHNT and YYREEE (reference sequence). CDR3 protein: CALGSMGSTDEKLFF. DNA for the CDR3: TGTGCCCTCGGTTCCATGGGCAGCACGGATGAAAAACTGTTTTTT. Looking up the rest from reference TRBV5-4 and TRBJ1-4 gives the full variable domain: ETGVTQSPTHLIKTRGQQVTLRCSSQSGHNTVSWYQQALGQGPQFIFQYYREEENGRGNFPPRFSGLQFPNYSSELNVNALELDDSALYLCALGSMGSTDEKLFFGSGTQLSVL.

This sequence joins TRBV5-4 and TRBJ2-7, with 7 bases matching TRBD1. CDR1 is SGHNT, CDR2 YYREEE, per germline (reference sequence). This CDR3 spans 15 amino acids. V lost 2 bases to trimming and J lost 0 bases; unmatched junction nucleotides: 5. The DNA for the CDR3 is TGTGCCAGCAGCTTACCAGGGGGAAGCTCCTACGAGCAGTACTTC. Translation gives CASSLPGGSSYEQYF.

The chain combines TRBV6-1 with TRBJ1-4, with D maybe TRBD1 (5 bases). Germline-derived CDR1 and CDR2 are MNHNS and SASEGT. There are 16 residues in the CDR3. Trimming shortened V by 4 bases and J by 4 bases, and 16 bases separated the two germline ends. The CDR3 spells CASSGGRERNNEKLFF. CDR3 nucleotide sequence: TGTGCCAGCAGTGGGGGGAGGGAGCGGAATAATGAAAAACTGTTTTTT.

The rearrangement uses TRBV19 and TRBJ2-3; D could derive from TRBD1 or TRBD2 (5 bases each). The V and J ends lost 7 bases and 6 bases respectively, with 20 bases between them. Looked up from germline, CDR1 is LNHDA and CDR2 is SQIVND (reference sequence). The CDR3 extends over 15 amino acids. The CDR3 loop is CASTRDHLAGDTQYF. The CDR3 DNA follows: TGTGCCAGTACCCGGGACCATCTAGCCGGGGATACGCAGTATTTT.

This clone was found once. The chain combines TRBV6-5 with TRBJ2-2; maybe TRBD1 (6 bases). V shed 2 bases and J shed 3 bases, with 10 bases lying between them. This CDR3 contains 15 residues. Germline V gene sequence: CDR1 MNHEY, CDR2 SVGAGI. CDR3 sequence: CASSYATGDTGELFF. The CDR3 coding sequence is TGTGCCAGCAGTTACGCGACAGGTGACACCGGGGAGCTGTTTTTT.

V usage is TRBV25-1 and J usage is TRBJ2-5; possibly TRBD2 for D (5 bases). The CDR3 has 13 residues. Trimming took 2 bases from V and 3 from J, leaving 7 bases between them. From germline, CDR1 is MGHDK and CDR2 SYGVNS. The CDR3 DNA sequence: TGTGCCAGCAGTGAAGTGCGGGAAGAGACCCAGTACTTC. This gives the protein CASSEVREETQYF.

This chain connects TRBV28 to TRBJ2-1; perhaps TRBD2 as D (5 bases). Germline CDR1 reads MDHEN; CDR2 reads SYDVKM. The CDR3 has 16 residues. The V end was cut by 5 bases, the J end by 0 bases, with 14 bases between. The CDR3: CASSITTSVSYNEQFF. CDR3 DNA: TGTGCCAGCAGTATAACCACTAGTGTCTCCTACAATGAGCAGTTCTTC.

This chain uses TRBV5-4 with TRBJ2-3, with D unresolved. This CDR3 is 15 amino acids long. Germline V gene sequence: CDR1 SGHNT, CDR2 YYREEE (reference sequence). V gave up 6 bases and J gave up 1 base, with 15 bases separating them. The CDR3 DNA reads as TGTGCCAGCACCGTTTATGTGGATGGCACAGATACGCAGTATTTT. Translation gives CASTVYVDGTDTQYF.

The chain employs TRBV2 and TRBJ1-2; D is unclear. V was cut by 6 bases and J by 6 bases, with 8 bases left in between. Germline V lookup: CDR1 SNHLY, CDR2 FYNNEI. The length of the CDR3 is 11 residues. CDR3 in DNA: TGTGCCAGCAGGGCAGCCGATGGCTACACCTTC. Protein product: CASRAADGYTF.

The V call is TRBV7-2, the J call TRBJ1-2, with 9 positions matching TRBD1. This CDR3 is 15 amino acids long. J lost 8 bases, V lost 2 bases, and 9 bases had no gene match. Germline values: CDR1 SGHTA, CDR2 FQGNSA. This CDR3 reads CASSLQGQGGDGYTF. CDR3 nucleotide sequence: TGTGCCAGCAGCTTACAGGGACAGGGAGGGGACGGCTACACCTTC.

This chain joins TRBV21-1 and TRBJ1-2; TRBD1 reflects the table's D call only, with no check against the DNA. TRBV21-1 is tagged as a pseudogene. The CDR3 loop spans 17 amino acids. The CDR3 sequence is CASIQFKRGTGWYGYTF. The CDR3 DNA sequence: TGTGCCAGCATTCAGTTTAAGCGGGGGACAGGGTGGTATGGCTACACCTTC.

In DNA, the CDR3 is TGTGCCACCAGCAGAGATCAAGGACAGCAAGAGACCCAGTACTTC. It is translated as CATSRDQGQQETQYF. The chain recombines TRBV15 with TRBJ2-5, with a possible D match to TRBD1 (6 bases). V was clipped by 0 bases and J by 2 bases, with 10 bases between them. The CDR3 totals 15 residues. The germline V gene has CDR1 LNHNV and CDR2 YYDKDF (reference sequence).

The gene calls are TRBV6-5 and TRBJ2-2; D gene unclear. CDR3 length: 14 amino acids. V was trimmed by 2 bases and J by 3 bases, leaving 7 bases between them. Germline lookup yields CDR1 MNHEY and CDR2 SVGAGI. The DNA of the CDR3 is TGTGCCAGCAGTTACAGGGATGACACCGGGGAGCTGTTTTTT. Its translation is CASSYRDDTGELFF.

The chain joins TRBV28 to TRBJ1-3; D not resolved. CDR3 length: 12 residues. V lost 4 bases and J lost 13, with 14 bases in between. Germline loops: CDR1 MDHEN, CDR2 SYDVKM. The CDR3: CASSSAGRLIYF. DNA of the CDR3: TGTGCCAGCAGTTCGGCCGGACGGTTGATATATTTT.

The chain joins TRBV7-9 to TRBJ2-2, with D tentatively TRBD1 or TRBD2 (5 bases each). Trimming took 5 bases from V and 3 from J, leaving 13 bases between them. The germline gives CDR1 SEHNR, CDR2 FQNEAQ (reference sequence). The CDR3 consists of 15 residues. The DNA for the CDR3 is TGTGCCAGCAGCAGCCGGGACCTCGACACCGGGGAGCTGTTTTTT. Translating gives CASSSRDLDTGELFF.

The chain has TRBV10-2 and TRBJ1-1; 8 nucleotides match TRBD1. The length of the CDR3 is 13 residues. The germline V gene has CDR1 WSHSY and CDR2 SAAADI. V dropped 7 bases and J dropped 4; count of bases not matched to a gene: 5. CDR3 sequence (DNA): TGCGCCAGCACCCAAACAGGGGGCACTGAAGCTTTCTTT. Protein: CASTQTGGTEAFF.

V gene TRBV6-5 combines with J gene TRBJ2-7; 7 bases match TRBD2. The CDR3 contains 15 residues. V dropped 6 bases and J dropped 5; count of bases not matched to a gene: 13. Per the germline V gene, CDR1 is MNHEY and CDR2 is SVGAGI. CDR3 sequence reads: CASRGIGAGVHEQYF. CDR3 DNA sequence: TGTGCCAGCAGGGGGATAGGTGCGGGAGTCCACGAGCAGTACTTC.

The rearrangement links TRBV27 to TRBJ1-1; 9 nucleotides match TRBD1. This CDR3 has 15 residues. V lost 5 bases, J lost 10 bases, and 14 bases stayed unmatched. The germline CDR1 and CDR2 sequences are MNHEY and SMNVEV (reference sequence). CDR3 loop: CASSLGVDRGGLAFF. CDR3 sequence (DNA): TGTGCCAGCAGTCTAGGCGTGGACAGGGGCGGGTTAGCTTTCTTT.

The chain couples TRBV10-3 to TRBJ1-5, with a weak D call TRBD1 (6 bases). This CDR3 comprises 14 residues. Germline V gene data show CDR1 as ENHRY and CDR2 as SYGVKD. Deletions cut 6 bases from V and 5 bases from J, with 14 bases between. The CDR3 coding sequence is TGTGCCATCAGCCTGGAAGAGGGGGATCAGCCCCAGCATTTT. It is translated as CAISLEEGDQPQHF.

J is TRBJ2-2 and V is TRBV28; TRBD2 matches at 12 bases. The CDR3 sequence is 17 residues long. CDR1 is MDHEN and CDR2 is SYDVKM in the germline V gene. After removal of 3 bases from V and 7 bases from J, the junction contained 9 bases not matched to a gene. Here the CDR3 reads CASSFLLAGGEDGELFF. The CDR3 coding sequence is TGTGCCAGCAGTTTCTTGCTAGCGGGAGGGGAGGACGGGGAGCTGTTTTTT.

The gene calls are TRBV6-5 and TRBJ1-2; D may be TRBD1 (5 bases). This CDR3 has 15 residues. In germline, CDR1 is MNHEY, CDR2 SVGAGI. Trimming cost V 0 bases and J 2 bases, with 10 bases left between them. The CDR3 sequence: CASSYSNRLNYGYTF. DNA for the CDR3: TGTGCCAGCAGTTACTCGAACAGGCTAAACTATGGCTACACCTTC.

The V call is TRBV11-2, the J call TRBJ2-7; 7 bases are shared with TRBD1. J lost 3 bases, V lost 1 base, and 9 bases had no gene match. The germline CDR1 and CDR2 sequences are SGHAT and FQNNGV. This CDR3 region has 16 residues. CDR3 DNA sequence: TGTGCCAGCAGCTTAGTAAAGGGACAGCGTTTCTACGAGCAGTACTTC. Protein product: CASSLVKGQRFYEQYF.

The chain has TRBV10-3 and TRBJ2-3; D is ambiguous. With 2 bases removed from V and 2 bases from J, the gap between germline ends came to 17 bases. The CDR3 is 17 residues long. The germline V gene has CDR1 ENHRY and CDR2 SYGVKD. The CDR3 DNA sequence: TGTGCCATCAGTGAGGGTGGGCTCCTTATACACACAGATACGCAGTATTTT. It codes for CAISEGGLLIHTDTQYF.